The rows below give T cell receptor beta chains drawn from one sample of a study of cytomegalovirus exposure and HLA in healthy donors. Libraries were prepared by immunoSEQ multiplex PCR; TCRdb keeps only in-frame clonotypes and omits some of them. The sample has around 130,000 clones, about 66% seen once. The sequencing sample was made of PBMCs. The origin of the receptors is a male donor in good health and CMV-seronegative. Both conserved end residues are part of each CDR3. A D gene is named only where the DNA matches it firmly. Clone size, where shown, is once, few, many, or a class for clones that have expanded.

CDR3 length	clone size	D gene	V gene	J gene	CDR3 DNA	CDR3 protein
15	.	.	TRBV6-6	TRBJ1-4	TGTGCCAGCAGTTACAGGGGAGGTGATAATGAAAAACTGTTTTTT	CASSYRGGDNEKLFF
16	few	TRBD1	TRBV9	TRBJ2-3	TGTGCCAGCAGCGCCGGACAGGTCGACCCCACAGATACGCAGTATTTT	CASSAGQVDPTDTQYF
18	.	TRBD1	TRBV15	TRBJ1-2	TGTGCCACCAGCAGACATAGGTTGCCGGGACAGGGGAGAGTGAGCTACACCTTC	CATSRHRLPGQGRVSYTF
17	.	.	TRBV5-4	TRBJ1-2	TGTGCCAGCAGCTCGCCATCCAGGGAAACTAAACTCTATGGCTACACCTTC	CASSSPSRETKLYGYTF
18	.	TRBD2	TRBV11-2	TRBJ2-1	TGTGCCAGCAGCTCCACAGCCTCTAGCGGGGGCCTCTACAATGAGCAGTTCTTC	CASSSTASSGGLYNEQFF
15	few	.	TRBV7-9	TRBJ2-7	TGTGCCAGCAGCCCAAAGGGGGACCCCTCCTACGAGCAGTACTTC	CASSPKGDPSYEQYF
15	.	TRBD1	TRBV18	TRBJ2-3	TGTGCCAGCTCACCACGGGACAGTACCACAGATACGCAGTATTTT	CASSPRDSTTDTQYF
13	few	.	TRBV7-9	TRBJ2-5	TGTGCCAGCAGCCCCAGAAGCCAAGAGACCCAGTACTTC	CASSPRSQETQYF
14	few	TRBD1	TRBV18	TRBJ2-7	TGTGCCAGCTCACCGGGACAGGGGCCCTACGAGCAGTACTTC	CASSPGQGPYEQYF
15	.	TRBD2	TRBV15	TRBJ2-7	TGTGCCACCAGCAGAGAAGGTAGCGGGGCCAACGAGCAGTACTTC	CATSREGSGANEQYF
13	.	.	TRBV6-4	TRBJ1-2	TGTGCCAGCAGTGCGGGCAGGGACTATGGCTACACCTTC	CASSAGRDYGYTF
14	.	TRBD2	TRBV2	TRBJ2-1	TGTGCCAGAACCCTAGCGGGGGGTTTCAATGAGCAGTTCTTC	CARTLAGGFNEQFF
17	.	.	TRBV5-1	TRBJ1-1	TGCGCCAGCAGCTTATGGAGCGACAGGTCGAGGAACACTGAAGCTTTCTTT	CASSLWSDRSRNTEAFF
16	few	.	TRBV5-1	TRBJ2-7	TGCGCCAGCAGCTTGGCCGAGTGGAGGGGAGCCTACGAGCAGTACTTC	CASSLAEWRGAYEQYF
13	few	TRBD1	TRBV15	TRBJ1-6	TGTGCCACCAGCTCGGGACAGCGCTCACCCCTCCACTTT	CATSSGQRSPLHF
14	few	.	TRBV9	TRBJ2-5	TGTGCCAGCAGCGGCCGGGTGGACCAAGAGACCCAGTACTTC	CASSGRVDQETQYF
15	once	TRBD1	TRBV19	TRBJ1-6	TGTGCCAGTAGTCTGGGACAGGGTCTTGGATCACCCCTCCACTTT	CASSLGQGLGSPLHF
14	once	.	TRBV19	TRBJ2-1	TGTGCCAGCGCACAGGGCCTAAGAAACAATGAGCAGTTCTTC	CASAQGLRNNEQFF
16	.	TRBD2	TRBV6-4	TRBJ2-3	TGTGCCAGCAGTGACGGTAGCGGGGGGGCCCCAGATACGCAGTATTTT	CASSDGSGGAPDTQYF
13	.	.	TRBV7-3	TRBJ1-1	TGTGCCAGCAGCTTAATCGGGGGCACTGAAGCTTTCTTT	CASSLIGGTEAFF
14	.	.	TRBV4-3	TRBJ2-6	TGCGCCAGCAGTACAGGATCTGGGGCCAACGTCCTGACTTTC	CASSTGSGANVLTF
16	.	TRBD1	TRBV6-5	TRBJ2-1	TGTGCCAGCAGTTTTCAGGCAGGGGGCACCAACAATGAGCAGTTCTTC	CASSFQAGGTNNEQFF
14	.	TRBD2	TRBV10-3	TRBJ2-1	TGTGCCATCTCCCTCCCGGGGGGAGAGGATGAGCAGTTCTTC	CAISLPGGEDEQFF
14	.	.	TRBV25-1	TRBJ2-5	TGTGCCAGCATGTCAGGCGTCCTATCGGAGACCCAGTACTTC	CASMSGVLSETQYF
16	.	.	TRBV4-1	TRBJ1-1	TGCGCCAGCAGCCAAGATCGCGGGACGTTGAACACTGAAGCTTTCTTT	CASSQDRGTLNTEAFF
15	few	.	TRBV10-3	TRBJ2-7	TGTGCCATCAGGTTCGAGCGGTATGGGGTCCACGAGCAGTACTTC	CAIRFERYGVHEQYF
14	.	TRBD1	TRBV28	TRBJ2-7	TGTGCCAGCAAGTCCGGGACAGGAATATACGAGCAGTACTTC	CASKSGTGIYEQYF
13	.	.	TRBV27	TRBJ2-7	TGTGCCAGCAGTCCAGCGGATTCCTACGAGCAGTACTTC	CASSPADSYEQYF
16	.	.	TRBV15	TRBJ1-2	TGTGCCACCAGCAGAGATGGGCAGCGGACCCTATATGGCTACACCTTC	CATSRDGQRTLYGYTF
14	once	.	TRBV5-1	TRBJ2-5	TGCGCCAGCAGCCCGACAGAGCTGCAAGAGACCCAGTACTTC	CASSPTELQETQYF
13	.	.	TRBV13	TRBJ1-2	TGTGCCAGCAGCTTAGGGGAGGACTATGGCTACACCTTC	CASSLGEDYGYTF
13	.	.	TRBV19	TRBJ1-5	TGTGCCAGTAGTGGAGGGGAGGTTCAGCCCCAGCATTTT	CASSGGEVQPQHF
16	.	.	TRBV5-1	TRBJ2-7	TGCGCCAGCAGCTTGGTTCTGGGGCCCGGCCTGGGCGAGCAGTACTTC	CASSLVLGPGLGEQYF
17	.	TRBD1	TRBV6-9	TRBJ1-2	TGTGCCAGCAGTTATTCAGAGGGGGCGCGGGTTCGGCATGGCTACACCTTC	CASSYSEGARVRHGYTF
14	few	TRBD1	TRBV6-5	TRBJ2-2	TGTGCCAGCAGGGGACAGGGTAACACCGGGGAGCTGTTTTTT	CASRGQGNTGELFF
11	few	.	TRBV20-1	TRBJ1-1	TGCAGTGCTAGAGTGGTCAGGTCCGCTTTCTTT	CSARVVRSAFF
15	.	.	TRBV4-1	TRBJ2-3	TGCGCCAGCAGCCAAGATGCCCTACTTCCAAATACGCAGTATTTT	CASSQDALLPNTQYF
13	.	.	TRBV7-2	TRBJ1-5	TGTGCCAGCAGCTTAGACCCCCGGCAGCCCCAGCATTTT	CASSLDPRQPQHF
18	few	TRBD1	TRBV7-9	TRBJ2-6	TGTGCCAGCAGCCTCAGGGACAGGGAATCTCCTGGGGCCAACGTCCTGACTTTC	CASSLRDRESPGANVLTF
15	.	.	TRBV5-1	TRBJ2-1	TGCGCCAGCAGCTTGGGGCCAGGGTTGGGGAATGAGCAGTTCTTC	CASSLGPGLGNEQFF
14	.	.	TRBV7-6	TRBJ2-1	TGTGCCAGCAGCTTTTCTAGCCATTACAATGAGCAGTTCTTC	CASSFSSHYNEQFF
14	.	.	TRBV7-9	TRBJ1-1	TGTGCCAGCAGCACACACTCCGGACAGTCTGAAGCTTTCTTT	CASSTHSGQSEAFF
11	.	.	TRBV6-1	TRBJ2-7	TGTGCCAGCAGACAGTCCTACGAGCAGTACTTC	CASRQSYEQYF
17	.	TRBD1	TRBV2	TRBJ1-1	TGTGCCAGCAGTACCCCCAGGGGGCGTCAGGTGAACACTGAAGCTTTCTTT	CASSTPRGRQVNTEAFF
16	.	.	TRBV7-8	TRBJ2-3	TGTGCCAGCAGCTTAGCGGTGAGAACTAGCACAGATACGCAGTATTTT	CASSLAVRTSTDTQYF
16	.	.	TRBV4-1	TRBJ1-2	TGCGCCAGCAGCCAAGCCCCGGGTCTATCTAACTATGGCTACACCTTC	CASSQAPGLSNYGYTF
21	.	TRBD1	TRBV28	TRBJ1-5	TGTGCCAGCAGCCTAGTTCATTCCGGGACAGGGCTTCGGGCGAACAATCAGCCCCAGCATTTT	CASSLVHSGTGLRANNQPQHF
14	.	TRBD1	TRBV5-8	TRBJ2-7	TGTGCCAGCAGCTTGGGGACAGGCGTCTACGAGCAGTACTTC	CASSLGTGVYEQYF